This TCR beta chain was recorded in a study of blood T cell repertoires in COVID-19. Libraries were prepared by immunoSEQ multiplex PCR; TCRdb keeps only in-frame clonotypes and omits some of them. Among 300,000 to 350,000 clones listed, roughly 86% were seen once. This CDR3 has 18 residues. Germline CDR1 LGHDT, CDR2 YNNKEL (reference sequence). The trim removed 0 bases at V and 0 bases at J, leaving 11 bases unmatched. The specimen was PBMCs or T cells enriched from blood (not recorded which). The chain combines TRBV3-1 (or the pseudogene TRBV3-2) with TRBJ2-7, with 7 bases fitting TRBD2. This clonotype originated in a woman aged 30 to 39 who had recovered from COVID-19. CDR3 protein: CASSQDWGGTESSYEQYF. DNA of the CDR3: TGTGCCAGCAGCCAAGATTGGGGGGGGACCGAGAGCTCCTACGAGCAGTACTTC.